Listed below are T cell receptor beta chains from one sample, sequenced in a study of blood T cell repertoires in COVID-19. Measured with immunoSEQ multiplex PCR; TCRdb has only the in-frame clones, and not every one. The sample lists roughly 100,000 clones, roughly two thirds occurring once. The sample was peripheral blood. The origin of the receptors is a human donor with acute or convalescent COVID-19. The donor label of this sample is uncertain. Both conserved end residues are part of each CDR3. A D gene is named only where the DNA matches it firmly. Size values are once, few and many counts, or a class for expanded clones, and some rows have none.

d_call	clone_size	j_call	v_call	cdr3_aa	cdr3_nt
-	-	TRBJ1-1	TRBV28	CASITLGTEAFF	TGTGCCAGCATTACCCTAGGCACTGAAGCTTTCTTT
-	-	TRBJ1-5	TRBV24-1	CATSSRDTMAQHF	TGTGCCACCAGTTCCCGGGACACCATGGCCCAGCATTTT
-	-	TRBJ2-2	TRBV6-4	CASRAGQNTGELFF	TGTGCCAGCAGAGCAGGACAGAACACCGGGGAGCTGTTTTTT
TRBD1	-	TRBJ2-3	TRBV19	CASSIGTGADTQYF	TGTGCCAGTAGTATTGGGACAGGCGCAGATACGCAGTATTTT
-	-	TRBJ1-1	TRBV19	CASSIDRARGQRTEAFF	TGTGCCAGTAGTATAGACCGGGCTAGGGGTCAGAGGACTGAAGCTTTCTTT
TRBD1	-	TRBJ2-5	TRBV24-1	CATSDPGTVETQYF	TGTGCCACCAGTGACCCCGGGACAGTCGAGACCCAGTACTTC
TRBD2	-	TRBJ2-2	TRBV2	CASSERTGLADTGELFF	TGTGCCAGCAGTGAACGGACCGGACTAGCGGATACCGGGGAGCTGTTTTTT
TRBD1	-	TRBJ1-6	TRBV6-4	CASWGTANSPLHF	TGTGCCAGCTGGGGGACAGCGAATTCACCCCTCCACTTT
-	-	TRBJ1-5	TRBV18	CASSPVGGDSNQPQHF	TGTGCCAGCTCACCCGTCGGGGGTGATAGCAATCAGCCCCAGCATTTT
TRBD2	-	TRBJ2-1	TRBV2	CASSDSDQRLAARPRDNEQFF	TGTGCCAGCAGTGATTCAGATCAAAGACTAGCGGCCCGACCCCGGGACAATGAGCAGTTCTTC
-	-	TRBJ1-1	TRBV5-4	CASSWRREAEAFF	TGTGCCAGCAGCTGGCGGCGCGAGGCTGAAGCTTTCTTT
-	-	TRBJ2-1	TRBV11-2	CASSSGVGGQFF	TGTGCCAGCAGCTCGGGAGTGGGGGGGCAGTTCTTC
-	-	TRBJ1-1	TRBV9	CASSVDGALTEAFF	TGTGCCAGCAGCGTAGATGGGGCGCTCACTGAAGCTTTCTTT
-	once	TRBJ2-3	TRBV11-2	CASRLALDTQYF	TGTGCCAGCAGGTTAGCCCTTGATACGCAGTATTTT
-	-	TRBJ1-2	TRBV25-1	CASSDRVPLSGGYTF	TGTGCCAGCAGTGACAGGGTGCCCCTCTCGGGTGGCTACACCTTC
-	once	TRBJ1-1	TRBV7-8	CASTRGRVNTEAFF	TGTGCCAGCACCAGGGGCAGGGTGAACACTGAAGCTTTCTTT